This T cell receptor beta chain is from a study of blood T cell repertoires in COVID-19. Per the authors' pipeline: Counts of nucleated cells, estimated from reference gene primer amplification, were obtained. Clones were read by immunoSEQ multiplex PCR, and TCRdb kept only the in-frame ones, dropping some. Clone size and V and J calls were adopted from that table, with D and trimming inferred from the DNA. The data hold 70,000 to 80,000 clones, with 82% observed a single time. Deletions cut 7 bases from V and 3 bases from J, with 15 bases between. The CDR3 is 14 residues long. Germline V lookup: CDR1 MNHEY, CDR2 SVGAGI.

The TCR was taken from an elderly woman with acute or convalescent COVID-19. The sample taken for sequencing was peripheral blood. V is TRBV6-5 and J is TRBJ1-1; D perhaps matches TRBD1 (5 bases). CDR3 nucleotide sequence: TGTGCCAGCACCCTCGACACGGGGGACACTGAAGCTTTCTTT. It yields the protein CASTLDTGDTEAFF.